This is a list of T cell receptor beta chains from one sample in a study of blood T cell repertoires in COVID-19. Here immunoSEQ multiplex PCR was the method, and the copy in TCRdb shows in-frame clones only, minus some. The repertoire consists of under 250,000 clones, with more than 70% occurring once and the leading ten covering roughly 6.2%. The sample was peripheral blood. The receptors were sampled from a woman aged 80 or older with COVID-19, enrolled during active disease. Each CDR3 is given with its conserved first and last residue. D genes are given only for firm matches. Clone size is given for some rows only: seen once, a few or many times, or a class if the clone is expanded.

d_gene: .
j_gene: TRBJ2-7
v_gene: TRBV27
abundance: .
CDR3aa: CASSLSPGYEQYF
CDR3nt: TGTGCCAGCAGTTTATCCCCGGGATACGAGCAGTACTTC

d_gene: .
j_gene: TRBJ1-1
v_gene: TRBV30
abundance: once
CDR3aa: CAREARGNTEAFF
CDR3nt: TGTGCCCGTGAAGCCAGGGGGAACACTGAAGCTTTCTTT

d_gene: .
j_gene: TRBJ2-7
v_gene: TRBV10-1
abundance: .
CDR3aa: CASSEPIGGAFYEQYF
CDR3nt: TGCGCCAGCAGTGAGCCCATTGGGGGCGCTTTCTACGAGCAGTACTTC

d_gene: .
j_gene: TRBJ1-5
v_gene: TRBV18
abundance: .
CDR3aa: CASSPLGQGNQPQHF
CDR3nt: TGTGCCAGCTCACCATTAGGCCAGGGTAACCAGCCCCAGCATTTT

d_gene: .
j_gene: TRBJ2-7
v_gene: TRBV12-3/TRBV12-4
abundance: .
CDR3aa: CASSSTSSYEQYF
CDR3nt: TGTGCCAGCAGTTCGACTAGCTCCTACGAGCAGTACTTC

d_gene: .
j_gene: TRBJ2-6
v_gene: TRBV6-1
abundance: .
CDR3aa: CASSGPGGQTGANVLTF
CDR3nt: TGTGCCAGCAGTGGGCCTGGAGGTCAGACTGGGGCCAACGTCCTGACTTTC

d_gene: .
j_gene: TRBJ1-4
v_gene: TRBV5-4
abundance: .
CDR3aa: CASSPGQVAATNEKLFF
CDR3nt: TGTGCCAGCAGCCCTGGACAAGTGGCCGCAACTAATGAAAAACTGTTTTTT

d_gene: TRBD2
j_gene: TRBJ2-3
v_gene: TRBV19
abundance: .
CDR3aa: CASSIDTGRTSGRTDTQYF
CDR3nt: TGTGCCAGTAGTATAGATACAGGAAGGACTAGCGGGCGCACAGATACGCAGTATTTT

d_gene: .
j_gene: TRBJ1-2
v_gene: TRBV19
abundance: .
CDR3aa: CASSIELGGYTF
CDR3nt: TGTGCCAGTAGTATAGAACTGGGCGGCTACACCTTC

d_gene: TRBD2
j_gene: TRBJ2-4
v_gene: TRBV12-3/TRBV12-4
abundance: .
CDR3aa: CASTAGAGDIQYF
CDR3nt: TGTGCCAGCACAGCGGGGGCGGGGGACATTCAGTACTTC

d_gene: .
j_gene: TRBJ1-1
v_gene: TRBV7-8
abundance: .
CDR3aa: CASSLRGTMNTEAFF
CDR3nt: TGTGCCAGCAGCCTCAGAGGTACGATGAACACTGAAGCTTTCTTT

d_gene: .
j_gene: TRBJ2-3
v_gene: TRBV27
abundance: .
CDR3aa: CASRTGLDTDTQYF
CDR3nt: TGTGCCAGCAGGACAGGTCTTGACACAGATACGCAGTATTTT

d_gene: .
j_gene: TRBJ2-3
v_gene: TRBV5-4
abundance: once
CDR3aa: CASSATGESTDTQYF
CDR3nt: TGTGCCAGCAGCGCGACAGGAGAAAGCACAGATACGCAGTATTTT

d_gene: TRBD1
j_gene: TRBJ1-1
v_gene: TRBV18
abundance: once
CDR3aa: CASSPVTGEAEAFF
CDR3nt: TGTGCCAGCTCACCAGTGACAGGGGAAGCTGAAGCTTTCTTT

d_gene: TRBD1
j_gene: TRBJ1-3
v_gene: TRBV28
abundance: .
CDR3aa: CASSPQGIGTIYF
CDR3nt: TGTGCCAGCAGTCCACAGGGGATTGGCACCATATATTTT

d_gene: TRBD1
j_gene: TRBJ1-6
v_gene: TRBV18
abundance: .
CDR3aa: CASSPYTGTGDSPLHF
CDR3nt: TGTGCCAGCTCACCGTATACCGGGACAGGGGATTCACCCCTCCACTTT

d_gene: .
j_gene: TRBJ2-3
v_gene: TRBV27
abundance: .
CDR3aa: CASSFLASGTDTQYF
CDR3nt: TGTGCCAGCAGTTTCTTAGCATCCGGAACAGATACGCAGTATTTT

d_gene: .
j_gene: TRBJ1-5
v_gene: TRBV28
abundance: .
CDR3aa: CASTLLRKWRGRGNQPQHF
CDR3nt: TGTGCCAGCACCTTATTGAGAAAGTGGAGGGGAAGGGGCAATCAGCCCCAGCATTTT

d_gene: .
j_gene: TRBJ1-3
v_gene: TRBV29-1
abundance: few
CDR3aa: CSVLGTGGNTIYF
CDR3nt: TGCAGCGTTTTGGGCACCGGAGGAAACACCATATATTTT

d_gene: TRBD2
j_gene: TRBJ2-5
v_gene: TRBV28
abundance: .
CDR3aa: CASSPTAGGRTQYF
CDR3nt: TGTGCCAGCAGCCCTACAGCGGGGGGACGGACCCAGTACTTC

d_gene: .
j_gene: TRBJ1-4
v_gene: TRBV18
abundance: once
CDR3aa: CASSPGQTLRWGEKLFF
CDR3nt: TGTGCCAGCTCCCCCGGACAGACTTTGCGGTGGGGTGAAAAACTGTTTTTT

d_gene: .
j_gene: TRBJ2-2
v_gene: TRBV5-6
abundance: .
CDR3aa: CASSPRSQVGTGELFF
CDR3nt: TGTGCCAGCAGCCCGAGGTCACAGGTGGGAACCGGGGAGCTGTTTTTT

d_gene: .
j_gene: TRBJ1-5
v_gene: TRBV5-5
abundance: once
CDR3aa: CASSLVSGGNQPQHF
CDR3nt: TGTGCCAGCAGCTTGGTATCAGGGGGCAATCAGCCCCAGCATTTT

d_gene: .
j_gene: TRBJ1-1
v_gene: TRBV28
abundance: .
CDR3aa: CASSLFGVPKAFF
CDR3nt: TGTGCCAGCAGTTTATTCGGGGTTCCGAAAGCTTTCTTT

d_gene: TRBD1
j_gene: TRBJ1-1
v_gene: TRBV6-1
abundance: .
CDR3aa: CASSEVIGTGANTEAFF
CDR3nt: TGTGCCAGCAGTGAAGTCATCGGCACAGGGGCGAACACTGAAGCTTTCTTT